This T cell receptor beta chain was retrieved from a study of cytomegalovirus exposure and HLA in healthy donors. General observations from the study: A link between a missense DCLRE1C variant and TCR beta V- and J-gene trimming emerged from a later analysis.

The CDR3 contains 14 residues. V was cut by 1 base and J by 4 bases, with 5 bases left in between. Germline CDR1 MGHRA, CDR2 YSYEKL. PCR involved 60 Vbeta and 13 Jbeta primers. The assay was immunoSEQ multiplex PCR, and TCRdb's table has in-frame clones only and misses some. In total, the table holds some 200,000 clones. Note on this clone: Its antigen is unknown.

Sequenced material: PBMCs. This chain links TRBV4-1 with TRBJ1-6; D remains ambiguous. The receptor's source is a boy aged 5-17 years in good health and CMV-seronegative. The CDR3 protein is CASSQAGYNSPLHF. The CDR3 DNA reads TGCGCCAGCAGCCAAGCCGGGTATAATTCACCCCTCCACTTT.